What follows are 2 T cell receptor beta chains derived from one specimen sequenced in a study of monozygotic twins with inflammatory bowel disease. TCRdb re-called the 5' RACE reads and gives one entry per CDR3 protein, without DNA. This sample's table reports about 420,000 distinct CDR3 sequences. Sequencing was done on a sample of blood. These receptors were collected from a human donor with ulcerative colitis or Crohn's disease, or a healthy co-twin of an affected twin (not recorded which).

This chain uses TRBV4-3 with TRBJ2-5. The CDR3 is 14 residues long. Germline V gene lookup returns CDR1 LGHNA and CDR2 YSLEER. CDR3 in amino acids: CASSQGSQTETQYF.

The rearrangement uses TRBV6-2 or TRBV6-3 and TRBJ2-1; TCRdb outputs TRBD1, but without DNA this stays unchecked. Germline lookup yields CDR1 MNHEY and CDR2 SVGEGT. This CDR3 has 12 amino acids. The CDR3 protein is CASSYPGDEQFF.